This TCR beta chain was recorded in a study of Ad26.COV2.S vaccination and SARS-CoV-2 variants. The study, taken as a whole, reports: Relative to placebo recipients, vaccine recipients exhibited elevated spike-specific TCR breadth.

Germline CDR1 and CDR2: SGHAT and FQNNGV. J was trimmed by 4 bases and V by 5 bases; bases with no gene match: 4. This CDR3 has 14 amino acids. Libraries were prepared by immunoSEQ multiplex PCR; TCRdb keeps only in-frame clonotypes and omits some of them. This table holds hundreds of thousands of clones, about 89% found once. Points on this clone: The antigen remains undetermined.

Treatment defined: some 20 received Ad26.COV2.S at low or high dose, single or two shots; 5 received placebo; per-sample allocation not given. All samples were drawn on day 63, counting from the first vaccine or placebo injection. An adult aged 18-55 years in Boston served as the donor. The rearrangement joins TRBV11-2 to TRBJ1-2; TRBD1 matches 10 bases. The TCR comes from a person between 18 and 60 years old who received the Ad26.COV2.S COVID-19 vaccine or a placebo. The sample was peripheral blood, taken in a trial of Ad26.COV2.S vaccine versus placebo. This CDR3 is CASSPGTGVYGYTF. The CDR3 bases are TGTGCCAGCAGCCCCGGGACAGGGGTCTATGGCTACACCTTC.